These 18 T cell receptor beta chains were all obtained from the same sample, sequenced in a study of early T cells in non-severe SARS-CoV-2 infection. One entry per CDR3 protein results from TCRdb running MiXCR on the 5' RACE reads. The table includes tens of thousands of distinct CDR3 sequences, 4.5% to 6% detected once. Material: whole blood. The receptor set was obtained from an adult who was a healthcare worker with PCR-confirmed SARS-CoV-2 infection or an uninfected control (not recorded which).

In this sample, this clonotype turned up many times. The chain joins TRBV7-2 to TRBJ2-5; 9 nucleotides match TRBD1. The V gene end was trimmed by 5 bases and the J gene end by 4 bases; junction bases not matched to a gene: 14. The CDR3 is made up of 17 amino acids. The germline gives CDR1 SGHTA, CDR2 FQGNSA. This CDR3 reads CASSRIFATGGPETQYF. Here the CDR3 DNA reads TGTGCCAGCAGCCGAATTTTTGCCACAGGGGGCCCAGAGACCCAGTACTTC. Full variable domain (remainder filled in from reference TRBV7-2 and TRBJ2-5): GAGVSQSPSNKVTEKGKDVELRCDPISGHTALYWYRQSLGQGLEFLIYFQGNSAPDKSGLPSDRFSAERTGGSVSTLTIQRTQQEDSAVYLCASSRIFATGGPETQYFGPGTRLLVL.

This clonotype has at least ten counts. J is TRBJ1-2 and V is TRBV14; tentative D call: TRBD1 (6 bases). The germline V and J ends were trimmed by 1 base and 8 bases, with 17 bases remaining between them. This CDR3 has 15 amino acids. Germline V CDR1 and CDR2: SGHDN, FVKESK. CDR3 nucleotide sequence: TGTGCCAGCAGCCAAGGCTGGACAGCCCCCGGAGGCTACACCTTC. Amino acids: CASSQGWTAPGGYTF.

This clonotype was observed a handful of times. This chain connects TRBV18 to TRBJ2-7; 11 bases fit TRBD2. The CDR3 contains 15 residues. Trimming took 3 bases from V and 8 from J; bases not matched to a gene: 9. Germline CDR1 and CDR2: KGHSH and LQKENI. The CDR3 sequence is CASSPATSGTLKQYF. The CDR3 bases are TGTGCCAGCTCACCGGCGACTAGCGGGACCTTGAAGCAGTACTTC.

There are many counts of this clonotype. The CDR3 sequence: CASQLEGSYNEQFF. The CDR3 nucleotides are TGTGCCAGCCAATTAGAGGGGTCCTACAATGAGCAGTTCTTC. The chain recombines TRBV7-9 with TRBJ2-1; D is possibly TRBD1 or TRBD2 (5 bases each). The ends were cut back, 8 bases at V and 1 base at J, with 12 bases in the middle. Germline V gives CDR1 SEHNR, CDR2 FQNEAQ (reference sequence). There are 14 residues in the CDR3.

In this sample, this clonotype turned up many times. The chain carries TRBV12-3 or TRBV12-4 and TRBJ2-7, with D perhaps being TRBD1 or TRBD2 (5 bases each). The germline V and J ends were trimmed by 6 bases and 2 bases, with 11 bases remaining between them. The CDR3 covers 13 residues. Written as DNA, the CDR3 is TGTGCCAGCAGCAGGGACGCCGCCTACGAGCAGTACTTC. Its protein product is CASSRDAAYEQYF.

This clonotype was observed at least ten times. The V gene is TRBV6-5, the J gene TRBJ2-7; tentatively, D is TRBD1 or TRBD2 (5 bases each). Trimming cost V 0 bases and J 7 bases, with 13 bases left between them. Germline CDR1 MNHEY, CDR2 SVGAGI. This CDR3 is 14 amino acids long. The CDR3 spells CASSYSGTRGEQYF. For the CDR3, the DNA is TGTGCCAGCAGTTACTCCGGGACCAGAGGGGAGCAGTACTTC.

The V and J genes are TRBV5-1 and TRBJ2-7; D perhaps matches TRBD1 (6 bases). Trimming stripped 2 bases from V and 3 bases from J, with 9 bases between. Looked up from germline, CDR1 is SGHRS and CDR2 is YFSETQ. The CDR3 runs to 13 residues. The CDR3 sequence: CASSFTGRYEQYF. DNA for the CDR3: TGCGCCAGCAGCTTTACAGGGCGCTACGAGCAGTACTTC.

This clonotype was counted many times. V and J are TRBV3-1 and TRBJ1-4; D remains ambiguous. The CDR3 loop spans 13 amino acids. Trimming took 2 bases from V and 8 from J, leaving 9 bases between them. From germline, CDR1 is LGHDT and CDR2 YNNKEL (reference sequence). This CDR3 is CASSQTGKEKLFF. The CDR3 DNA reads TGTGCCAGCAGCCAAACGGGGAAGGAAAAACTGTTTTTT.

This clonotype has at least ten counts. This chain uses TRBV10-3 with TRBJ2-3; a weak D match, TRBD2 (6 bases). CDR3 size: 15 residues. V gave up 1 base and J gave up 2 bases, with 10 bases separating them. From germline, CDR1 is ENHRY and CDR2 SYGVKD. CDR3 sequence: CAISEFGTLTDTQYF. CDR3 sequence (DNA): TGTGCCATCAGTGAGTTCGGGACTCTCACAGATACGCAGTATTTT.

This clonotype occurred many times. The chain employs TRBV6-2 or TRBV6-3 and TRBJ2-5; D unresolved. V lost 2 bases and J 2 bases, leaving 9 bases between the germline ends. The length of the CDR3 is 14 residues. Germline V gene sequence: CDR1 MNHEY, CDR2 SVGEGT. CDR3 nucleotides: TGTGCCAGCAGTTACGTCAACCCACAAGAGACCCAGTACTTC. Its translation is CASSYVNPQETQYF.

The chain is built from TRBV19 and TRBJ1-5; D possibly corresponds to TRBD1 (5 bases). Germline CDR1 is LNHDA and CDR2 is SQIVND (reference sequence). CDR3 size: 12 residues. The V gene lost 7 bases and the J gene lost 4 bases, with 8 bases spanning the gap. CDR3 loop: CASTEGNQPQHF. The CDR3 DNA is TGTGCCAGTACGGAGGGGAATCAGCCCCAGCATTTT.

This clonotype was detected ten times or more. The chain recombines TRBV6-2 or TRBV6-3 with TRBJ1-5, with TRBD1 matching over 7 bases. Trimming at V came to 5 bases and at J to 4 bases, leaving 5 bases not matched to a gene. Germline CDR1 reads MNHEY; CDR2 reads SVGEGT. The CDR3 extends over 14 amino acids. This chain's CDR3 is CASSPGTENQPQHF. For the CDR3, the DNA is TGTGCCAGCAGTCCCGGGACAGAGAATCAGCCCCAGCATTTT.

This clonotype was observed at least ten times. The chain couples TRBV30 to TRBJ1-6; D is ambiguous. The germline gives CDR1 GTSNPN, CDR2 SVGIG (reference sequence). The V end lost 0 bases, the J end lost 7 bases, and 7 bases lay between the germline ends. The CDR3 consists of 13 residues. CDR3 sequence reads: CAWSVDGNSPLHF. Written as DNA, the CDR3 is TGTGCCTGGAGTGTGGATGGAAATTCACCCCTCCACTTT.

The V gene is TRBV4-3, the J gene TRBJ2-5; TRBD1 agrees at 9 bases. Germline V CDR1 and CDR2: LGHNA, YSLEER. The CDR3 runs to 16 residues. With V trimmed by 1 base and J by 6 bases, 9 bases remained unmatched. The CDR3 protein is CASSQAPGQGHQTQYF. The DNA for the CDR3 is TGCGCCAGCAGCCAAGCCCCGGGACAGGGTCACCAGACCCAGTACTTC.

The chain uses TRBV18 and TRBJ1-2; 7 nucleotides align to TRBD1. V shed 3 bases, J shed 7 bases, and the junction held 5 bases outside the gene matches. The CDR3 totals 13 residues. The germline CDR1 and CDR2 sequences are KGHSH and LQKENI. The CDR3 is CASSPDRTSGYTF. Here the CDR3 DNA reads TGTGCCAGCTCACCGGACAGGACTAGTGGCTACACCTTC.

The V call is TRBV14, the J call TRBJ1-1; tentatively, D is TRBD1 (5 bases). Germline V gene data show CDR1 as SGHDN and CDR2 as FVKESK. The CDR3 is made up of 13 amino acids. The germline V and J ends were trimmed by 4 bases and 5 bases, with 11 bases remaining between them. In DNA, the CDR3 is TGTGCCAGCAGCCTTCTACGGGGGACTGAAGCTTTCTTT. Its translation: CASSLLRGTEAFF.

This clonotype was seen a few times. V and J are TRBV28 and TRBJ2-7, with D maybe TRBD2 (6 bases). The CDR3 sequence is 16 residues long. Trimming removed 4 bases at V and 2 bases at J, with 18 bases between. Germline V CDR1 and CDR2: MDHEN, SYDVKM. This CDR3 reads CASSSHLASATYEQYF. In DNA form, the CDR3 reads TGTGCCAGCAGTTCCCATCTGGCTAGCGCTACCTACGAGCAGTACTTC.

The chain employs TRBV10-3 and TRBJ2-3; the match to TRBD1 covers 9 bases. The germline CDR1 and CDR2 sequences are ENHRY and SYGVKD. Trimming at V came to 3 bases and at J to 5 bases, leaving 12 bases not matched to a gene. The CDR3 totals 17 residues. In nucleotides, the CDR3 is TGTGCCATCAGTGACCTCCGGCCCGACAGGGGGAGAGATACGCAGTATTTT. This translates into CAISDLRPDRGRDTQYF.